A selection of T cell receptor beta chains follows, all from one sample in a study of regulatory T cells in long-lasting Graves disease. One entry per CDR3 protein, called by TCRdb with MiXCR from the multiplex PCR reads. The data show around 400,000 distinct CDR3 sequences, more than 20% seen once. Specimen: peripheral blood mononuclear cells (PBMCs), collected when the disease was refractory, from a patient treated with antithyroid drugs. The source is a woman aged 35 to 49 with Graves disease. Each CDR3 is given with its conserved first and last residue. D genes are given only for firm matches. Rows may omit the clone size; those that give it use once, few, many or a size class.

v_call	d_call	j_call	clone_size	cdr3_aa	cdr3_nt
TRBV11-2	.	TRBJ2-3	few	CASSLMRDTQYF	TGTGCCAGCAGCCTAATGCGAGATACGCAGTATTTT
TRBV12-3/TRBV12-4	TRBD2	TRBJ2-4	many	CASSAPGTSGVLAKNIQYF	TGTGCCAGCAGTGCTCCCGGGACTAGCGGGGTTCTAGCCAAAAACATTCAGTACTTC
TRBV7-9	TRBD1	TRBJ1-5	.	CASSSQGPDQPQHF	TGTGCCAGCAGCTCACAGGGGCCCGATCAGCCCCAGCATTTT
TRBV9	.	TRBJ1-1	.	CASSAPQGLRTEAFF	TGTGCCAGCAGCGCGCCACAGGGTCTAAGAACTGAAGCTTTCTTT
TRBV6-1	.	TRBJ2-5	many	CASKADVETQYF	TGTGCCAGCAAAGCGGATGTGGAGACCCAGTACTTC
TRBV19	.	TRBJ1-4	.	CASSSRNWGFSTNEKLFF	TGTGCCAGTAGTTCCAGGAATTGGGGTTTTTCAACTAATGAAAAACTGTTTTTT
TRBV20-1	TRBD2	TRBJ2-5	few	CSARDLGLGGETQYF	TGCAGTGCTAGAGATTTGGGACTAGGGGGAGAGACCCAGTACTTC
TRBV30	.	TRBJ1-6	few	CAWTTRESPLHF	TGTGCCTGGACTACCAGGGAATCACCCCTCCACTTT
TRBV28	.	TRBJ1-1	.	CASSLSQGGGSEAFF	TGTGCCAGCAGTTTAAGTCAGGGCGGGGGTTCTGAAGCTTTCTTT
TRBV20-1	TRBD1	TRBJ2-7	.	CSARRTGLYEQYF	TGCAGTGCTCGCCGGACAGGGCTCTACGAGCAGTACTTC
TRBV20-1	.	TRBJ2-2	few	CSARDSAVGGYTGELFF	TGCAGTGCTAGAGATTCTGCGGTCGGGGGATACACCGGGGAGCTGTTTTTT
TRBV15	.	TRBJ2-5	few	CATEPGDSLGETQYF	TGTGCCACCGAGCCGGGGGACAGCCTTGGGGAGACCCAGTACTTC
TRBV7-3	TRBD2	TRBJ2-3	.	CASSYGLAGGGEQFF	TGTGCCAGCAGTTACGGACTAGCGGGAGGAGGTGAGCAGTTCTTT
TRBV2	.	TRBJ1-6	few	CASSELRTANSPLHF	TGTGCCAGCAGTGAATTGAGGACAGCAAATTCACCCCTCCACTTT